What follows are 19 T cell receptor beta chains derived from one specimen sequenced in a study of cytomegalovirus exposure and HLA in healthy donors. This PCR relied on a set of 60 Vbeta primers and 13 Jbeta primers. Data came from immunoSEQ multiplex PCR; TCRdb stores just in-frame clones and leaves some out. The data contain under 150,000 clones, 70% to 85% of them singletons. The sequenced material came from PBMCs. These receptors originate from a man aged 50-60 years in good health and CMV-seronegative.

Written as DNA, the CDR3 is TGTGCCATCAGCAGGGGCGACAGACCGGGGACCCAGTACTTC. Encoded protein: CAISRGDRPGTQYF. V gene TRBV10-3 combines with J gene TRBJ2-5; D might be TRBD1 (6 bases). This CDR3 contains 14 residues. In germline, CDR1 is ENHRY, CDR2 SYGVKD. The V end was cut by 6 bases, the J end by 7 bases, with 18 bases between.

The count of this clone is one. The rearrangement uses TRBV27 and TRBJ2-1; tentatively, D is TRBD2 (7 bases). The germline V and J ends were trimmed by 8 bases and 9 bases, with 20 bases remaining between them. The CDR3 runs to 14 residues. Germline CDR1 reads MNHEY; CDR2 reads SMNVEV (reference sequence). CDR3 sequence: CASLPGGSVGEQFF. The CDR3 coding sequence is TGTGCCAGCCTCCCGGGGGGCTCAGTCGGTGAGCAGTTCTTC.

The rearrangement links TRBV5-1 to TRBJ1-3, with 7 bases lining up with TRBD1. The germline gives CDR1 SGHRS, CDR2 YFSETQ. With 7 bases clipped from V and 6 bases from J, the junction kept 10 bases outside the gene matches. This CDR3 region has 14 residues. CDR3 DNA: TGCGCCAGCGGTACCGGGACAGTGGAAAACACCATATATTTT. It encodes CASGTGTVENTIYF.

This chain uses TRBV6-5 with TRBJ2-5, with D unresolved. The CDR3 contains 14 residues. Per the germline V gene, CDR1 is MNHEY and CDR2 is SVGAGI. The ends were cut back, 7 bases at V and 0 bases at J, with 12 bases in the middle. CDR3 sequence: CASTSSVDQETQYF. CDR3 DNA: TGTGCCAGCACCTCCTCCGTAGACCAAGAGACCCAGTACTTC.

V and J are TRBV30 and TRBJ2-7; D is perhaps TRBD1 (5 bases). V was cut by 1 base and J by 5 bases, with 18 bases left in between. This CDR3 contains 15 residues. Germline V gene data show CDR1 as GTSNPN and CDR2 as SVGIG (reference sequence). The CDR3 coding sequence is TGTGCCTGGAGTGGCCCAGGTGGGGCAGTCCACGAGCAGTACTTC. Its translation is CAWSGPGGAVHEQYF.

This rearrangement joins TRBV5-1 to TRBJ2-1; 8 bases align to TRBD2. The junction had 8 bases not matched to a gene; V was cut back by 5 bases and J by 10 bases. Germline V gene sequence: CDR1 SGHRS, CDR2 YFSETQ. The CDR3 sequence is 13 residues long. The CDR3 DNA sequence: TGCGCCAGCAGTGATCGGGGGGGTCCGGAGCAGTTCTTC. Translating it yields CASSDRGGPEQFF.

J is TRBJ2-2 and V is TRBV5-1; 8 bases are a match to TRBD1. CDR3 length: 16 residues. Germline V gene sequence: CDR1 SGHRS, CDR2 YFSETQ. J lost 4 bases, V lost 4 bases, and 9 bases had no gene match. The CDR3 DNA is TGCGCCAGCAGCGCCCGGACAGGGTTTAGCACCGGGGAGCTGTTTTTT. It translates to CASSARTGFSTGELFF.

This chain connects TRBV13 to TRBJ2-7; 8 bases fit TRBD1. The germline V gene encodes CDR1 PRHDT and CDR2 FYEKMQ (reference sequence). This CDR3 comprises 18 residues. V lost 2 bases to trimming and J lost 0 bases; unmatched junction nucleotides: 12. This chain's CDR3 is CASSLTSWRGQVSYEQYF. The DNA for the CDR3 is TGTGCCAGCAGCTTAACCTCATGGAGGGGACAGGTCTCCTACGAGCAGTACTTC.

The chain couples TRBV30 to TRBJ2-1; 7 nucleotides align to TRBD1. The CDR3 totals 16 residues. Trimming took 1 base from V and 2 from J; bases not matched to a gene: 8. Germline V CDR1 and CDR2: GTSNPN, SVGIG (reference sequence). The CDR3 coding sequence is TGTGCCTGGAGTGCAGCACAGGGGCGCCCCTACAATGAGCAGTTCTTC. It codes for CAWSAAQGRPYNEQFF.

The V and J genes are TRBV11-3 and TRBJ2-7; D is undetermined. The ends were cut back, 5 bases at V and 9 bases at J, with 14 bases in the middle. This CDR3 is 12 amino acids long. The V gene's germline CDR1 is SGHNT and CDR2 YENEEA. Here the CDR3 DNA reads TGTGCCAGCAGCACCTTTGGTGGAGTGCAGTACTTC. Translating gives CASSTFGGVQYF. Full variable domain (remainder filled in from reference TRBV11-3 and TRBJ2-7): EAGVVQSPRYKIIEKKQPVAFWCNPISGHNTLYWYLQNLGQGPELLIRYENEEAVDDSQLPKDRFSAERLKGVDSTLKIQPAELGDSAVYLCASSTFGGVQYFGPGTRLTVT.

The CDR3 is CASSLIDRSSGNTIYF. As DNA, the CDR3 is TGTGCCAGCAGCCTCATAGACCGGAGCTCTGGAAACACCATATATTTT. The J gene is TRBJ1-3, the V gene TRBV5-6; D is unclear. Germline CDR1 and CDR2: SGHDT and YYEEEE. This CDR3 is built from 16 residues. The V gene lost 4 bases and the J gene lost 0 bases, with 14 bases spanning the gap.

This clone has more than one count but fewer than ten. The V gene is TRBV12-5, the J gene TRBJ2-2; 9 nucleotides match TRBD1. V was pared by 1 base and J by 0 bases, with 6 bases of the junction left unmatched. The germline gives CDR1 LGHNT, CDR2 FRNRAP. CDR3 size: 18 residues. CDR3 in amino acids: CASGLGSTGGSNTGELFF. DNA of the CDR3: TGTGCTAGTGGTTTGGGGTCGACAGGGGGGTCGAACACCGGGGAGCTGTTTTTT.

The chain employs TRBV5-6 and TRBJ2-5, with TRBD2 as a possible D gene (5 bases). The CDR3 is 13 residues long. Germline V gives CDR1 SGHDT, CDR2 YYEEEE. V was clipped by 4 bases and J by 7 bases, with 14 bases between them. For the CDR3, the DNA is TGTGCCAGCAGCGAGGAAGGGAGTGGGACCCAGTACTTC. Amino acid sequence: CASSEEGSGTQYF.

Here the CDR3 reads CASSRRRQPATNEKLFF. CDR3 DNA sequence: TGTGCCAGTAGTAGGCGCAGACAACCTGCAACTAATGAAAAACTGTTTTTT. The gene calls are TRBV19 and TRBJ1-4; D gene uncertain. The CDR3 length is 17 residues. Looked up from germline, CDR1 is LNHDA and CDR2 is SQIVND (reference sequence). Between the trimmed V and J ends, which lost 4 bases and 0 bases, there was a span of 15 bases.

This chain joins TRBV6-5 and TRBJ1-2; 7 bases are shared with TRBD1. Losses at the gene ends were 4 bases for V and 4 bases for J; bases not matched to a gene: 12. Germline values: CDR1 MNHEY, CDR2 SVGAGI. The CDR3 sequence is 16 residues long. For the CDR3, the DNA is TGTGCCAGCAGTTCACCCACAGGGGTGTTTGGCTATGGCTACACCTTC. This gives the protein CASSSPTGVFGYGYTF.

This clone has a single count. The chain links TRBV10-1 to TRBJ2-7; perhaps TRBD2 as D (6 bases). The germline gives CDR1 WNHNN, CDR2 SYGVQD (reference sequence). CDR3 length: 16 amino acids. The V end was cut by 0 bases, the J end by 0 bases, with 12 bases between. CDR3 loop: CASSESRDFSSYEQYF. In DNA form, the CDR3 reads TGCGCCAGCAGTGAGTCTAGGGACTTCAGCTCCTACGAGCAGTACTTC.

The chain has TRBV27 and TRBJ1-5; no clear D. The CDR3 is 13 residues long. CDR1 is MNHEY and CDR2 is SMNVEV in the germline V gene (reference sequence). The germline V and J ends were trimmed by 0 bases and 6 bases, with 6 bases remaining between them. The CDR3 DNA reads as TGTGCCAGCAGTTTATCAACGGGTCAGCCCCAGCATTTT. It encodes CASSLSTGQPQHF.

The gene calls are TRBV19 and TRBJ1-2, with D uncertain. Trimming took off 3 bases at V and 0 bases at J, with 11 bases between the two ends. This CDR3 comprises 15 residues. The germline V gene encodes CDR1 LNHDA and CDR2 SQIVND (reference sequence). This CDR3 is CASSIGREANYGYTF. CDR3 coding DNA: TGTGCCAGTAGTATTGGGAGGGAAGCTAACTATGGCTACACCTTC.

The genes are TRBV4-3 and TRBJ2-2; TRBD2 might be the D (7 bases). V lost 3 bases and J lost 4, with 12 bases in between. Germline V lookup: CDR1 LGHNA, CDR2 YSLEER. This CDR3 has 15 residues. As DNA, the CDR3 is TGCGCCAGCAGCCACGGGGGGCCGAGCACCGGGGAGCTGTTTTTT. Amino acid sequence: CASSHGGPSTGELFF.